This T cell receptor (beta chain) was identified in a study of cytotoxic CD8 clonotypes in ibrutinib-treated CLL. Whole-study context: Within the patient group, about a dozen were relapsed/refractory and roughly 16 treatment-naive, and 17 were IGHV unmutated. Response samples were taken after a median of about 12 months on treatment, range 6 to 36. The study's findings and limits: Clonality was higher at ibrutinib response and returned toward baseline at progression. With treatment, public clonotypes, which were uncommon, either contracted or remained stable.

Regarding this clone: Its matching antigen is unknown.

The CDR3 covers 15 residues. The germline CDR1 and CDR2 sequences are SGHVS and FNYEAQ. J gave up 2 bases and V 4 bases, and 5 bases lay outside the gene matches. Here immunoSEQ multiplex PCR was the method, and the copy in TCRdb shows in-frame clones only, minus some. The profile shows around 250,000 clones, 60% to 75% of them singletons. The J gene is TRBJ2-3, the V gene TRBV7-6, with 8 bases matching TRBD1. The sequencing here drew on PBMCs, taken after 24 months of ibrutinib treatment. This clonotype was sampled from a human donor with chronic lymphocytic leukemia. The CDR3 nucleotides read TGTGCCAGCAGCTCGACAGGGGAGAACACAGATACGCAGTATTTT. Its protein product is CASSSTGENTDTQYF. The full variable domain, completed using reference TRBV7-6 and TRBJ2-3, is GAGVSQSPRYKVTKRGQDVALRCDPISGHVSLYWYRQALGQGPEFLTYFNYEAQQDKSGLPNDRFSAERPEGSISTLTIQRTEQRDSAMYRCASSSTGENTDTQYFGPGTRLTVL.